This T cell receptor (beta chain) was found in a study of blood T cell repertoires in COVID-19. The table came from immunoSEQ multiplex PCR; TCRdb's copy has only in-frame clones and leaves some out. The sample holds over 200,000 clones, 83% seen once. J lost 4 bases, V lost 5 bases, and 7 bases had no gene match. The CDR3 is 15 amino acids. Germline CDR1 reads MNHEY; CDR2 reads SVGAGI. The sequence was obtained from a woman aged 25 to 39 with COVID-19, enrolled during active disease. The sequencing input was peripheral blood. The chain is built from TRBV6-5 and TRBJ2-1; the match to TRBD2 covers 8 bases. CDR3 sequence: CASSTLAGPYNEQFF. CDR3 DNA: TGTGCCAGCAGTACCTTAGCGGGACCTTACAATGAGCAGTTCTTC.